Below are 18 T cell receptor beta chains sequenced from a single sample in a study of blood T cells in healthy people across ages. Using a J-beta primer mix together with a sample-barcoded 5' primer, a second PCR was run for roughly 7 to 11 cycles. MiXCR, run by TCRdb on the 5' RACE reads, gives a single entry per CDR3 protein. Among 750,000 to 950,000 distinct CDR3 sequences listed, almost 30% were seen once. The same data also contributed to another study, on T cells of mothers and their children.

The sample taken for sequencing was blood. These TCRs come from a woman between 35 and 50 years old in good health.

This clonotype was seen a few times. The V gene is TRBV28, the J gene TRBJ2-3; weak D call: TRBD1 (5 bases). The CDR3 has 18 amino acids. The V gene lost 0 bases and the J gene lost 0 bases, with 16 bases spanning the gap. The V gene's germline CDR1 is MDHEN and CDR2 SYDVKM. The CDR3 sequence is CASSLWDTQSVSTDTQYF. The CDR3 coding sequence is TGTGCCAGCAGTTTATGGGACACCCAGTCCGTTAGCACAGATACGCAGTATTTT.

In its sample, this clonotype was seen a few times. The chain joins TRBV7-9 to TRBJ2-3; D remains unclear. There are 13 residues in the CDR3. Trimming pared 5 bases from V and 2 bases from J, leaving 8 bases between. Germline CDR1 reads SEHNR; CDR2 reads FQNEAQ (reference sequence). This CDR3 is CASSTSLTDTQYF. For the CDR3, the DNA is TGTGCCAGCAGCACCTCCCTCACAGATACGCAGTATTTT.

On this clonotype itself: A much larger clone lies one base from this, so it may be a read error. The CDR3 protein is CASNSPGTPLKKDEQYF. For the CDR3, the DNA is TGTGCCAGCAACTCCCCCGGGACACCTCTTAAGAAGGACGAGCAGTACTTC. The chain uses TRBV7-3 and TRBJ2-5; weak D call: TRBD1 (6 bases). Near its end, the DNA agrees better with TRBJ2-7, so the J call may be wrong. Germline lookup yields CDR1 SGHTA and CDR2 FQGTGA. This CDR3 is 17 amino acids long.

In its sample, this clonotype was seen many times. This chain uses TRBV4-3 with TRBJ2-7; TRBD1 matches 10 bases. The CDR3 has 16 amino acids. After removal of 5 bases from V and 1 base from J, the junction contained 8 bases not matched to a gene. Germline lookup yields CDR1 LGHNA and CDR2 YSLEER. The CDR3 region has the DNA TGCGCCAGCAGCTTCTCCGGGACAGGGGAATCCTACGAGCAGTACTTC. Translating it yields CASSFSGTGESYEQYF.

The chain combines TRBV5-1 with TRBJ1-2; 7 positions match TRBD1. Germline V gene data show CDR1 as SGHRS and CDR2 as YFSETQ. This CDR3 contains 15 residues. V trimming: 3 bases; J trimming: 1 base; junction bases outside the gene matches: 6. The DNA for the CDR3 is TGCGCCAGCAGCTCGGGGACAGTTCATAACTATGGCTACACCTTC. Residues: CASSSGTVHNYGYTF.

Details on this clonotype: This clone may be a read error of a much larger clone one base away. V and J are TRBV20-1 and TRBJ2-1; D is undetermined. V lost 1 base and J 10 bases, leaving 14 bases between the germline ends. The length of the CDR3 is 13 residues. Germline CDR1 and CDR2: DFQATT and SNEGSKA (reference sequence). Here the CDR3 reads CSARVRPHYEQFF. The CDR3 region has the DNA TGCAGTGCTAGAGTCCGCCCCCACTACGAGCAGTTCTTC.

The chain uses TRBV29-1 and TRBJ2-1; 7 nucleotides line up with TRBD2. J lost 2 bases, V lost 2 bases, and 6 bases had no gene match. The CDR3 is 15 residues long. The germline CDR1 and CDR2 sequences are SQVTM and ANQGSEA. The CDR3 coding sequence is TGCAGCGTTGAAAGGTGGGGAGGGGCCTACAATGAGCAGTTCTTC. Translated, it gives CSVERWGGAYNEQFF.

This clonotype was detected a few times. J is TRBJ2-3 and V is TRBV10-3; D possibly corresponds to TRBD2 (5 bases). The germline V gene has CDR1 ENHRY and CDR2 SYGVKD. The CDR3 length is 17 residues. V was shortened by 6 bases and J by 3 bases, with 22 bases between the two germline ends. CDR3 sequence reads: CAISGSNAGMWTDTQYF. The DNA for the CDR3 is TGTGCCATCAGCGGGTCAAACGCCGGGATGTGGACAGATACGCAGTATTTT.

This chain joins TRBV20-1 and TRBJ2-6; D possibly corresponds to TRBD1 (6 bases). The CDR3 extends over 14 amino acids. CDR1 is DFQATT and CDR2 is SNEGSKA in the germline V gene (reference sequence). V lost 6 bases, J lost 1 base, and 10 bases lay in between. For the CDR3, the DNA is TGCAGTGCGTGGACAGTATCTGGGGCCAACGTCCTGACTTTC. Encoded protein: CSAWTVSGANVLTF.

This clonotype came up a few times. The chain couples TRBV9 to TRBJ1-1; TRBD1 might be the D (5 bases). This CDR3 is built from 14 residues. From germline, CDR1 is SGDLS and CDR2 YYNGEE. V was pared by 3 bases and J by 4 bases, with 13 bases between. The CDR3 sequence is CASSAMQGSTEAFF. CDR3 nucleotides: TGTGCCAGCAGCGCAATGCAGGGTTCCACTGAAGCTTTCTTT.

This clonotype was observed once. The chain joins TRBV12-5 to TRBJ2-5; perhaps TRBD2 as D (6 bases). Trimming shortened V by 5 bases and J by 2 bases, and 15 bases separated the two germline ends. The CDR3 is 15 residues long. The germline V gene encodes CDR1 LGHNT and CDR2 FRNRAP. CDR3 loop: CASGPRVAVQETQYF. Here the CDR3 DNA reads TGTGCTAGTGGTCCGCGAGTAGCGGTGCAAGAGACCCAGTACTTC.

The chain combines TRBV10-3 with TRBJ2-3, with D unresolved. CDR1 and CDR2 from the germline V gene are ENHRY and SYGVKD. V was trimmed by 4 bases and J by 0 bases, leaving 8 bases between them. This CDR3 contains 14 residues. This CDR3 is CAISGRGSTDTQYF. The CDR3 DNA follows: TGTGCCATCAGTGGGCGAGGAAGCACAGATACGCAGTATTTT.

The chain carries TRBV27 and TRBJ1-5; tentatively, D is TRBD1 (6 bases). Germline V gene sequence: CDR1 MNHEY, CDR2 SMNVEV (reference sequence). The V end lost 4 bases, the J end lost 3 bases, and 13 bases lay between the germline ends. The CDR3 totals 15 residues. Here the CDR3 reads CASSSTGTNNQPQHF. The CDR3 bases are TGTGCCAGCAGTTCTACAGGGACCAACAATCAGCCCCAGCATTTT.

The chain combines TRBV15 with TRBJ2-7; D may be TRBD1 (6 bases). Trimming stripped 0 bases from V and 6 bases from J, with 9 bases between. CDR1 and CDR2 from the germline V gene are LNHNV and YYDKDF (reference sequence). The CDR3 contains 13 residues. The chain's CDR3 is CATSRDQGREQYF. As DNA, the CDR3 is TGTGCCACCAGCAGAGATCAGGGGCGCGAGCAGTACTTC. Variable domain in full (rest from reference TRBV15 and TRBJ2-7): DAMVIQNPRYQVTQFGKPVTLSCSQTLNHNVMYWYQQKSSQAPKLLFHYYDKDFNNEADTPDNFQSRRPNTSFCFLDIRSPGLGDTAMYLCATSRDQGREQYFGPGTRLTVT.

The V and J genes are TRBV20-1 and TRBJ2-1; D call uncertain. V lost 7 bases and J 7 bases, leaving 17 bases between the germline ends. The CDR3 consists of 13 residues. Germline V gene lookup returns CDR1 DFQATT and CDR2 SNEGSKA (reference sequence). Here the CDR3 DNA reads TGCAGTGTGCCAGATCCCTCGGGTAATGAGCAGTTCTTC. Translation gives CSVPDPSGNEQFF.

In the case of this clonotype: The junction shows a germline mismatch at one end, possibly a read error. CDR3: CSASIGPTNEELFF. DNA for the CDR3: TGCAGTGCTAGTATAGGGCCAACTAATGAAGAACTGTTTTTT. The rearrangement uses TRBV20-1 and TRBJ1-4, with D uncertain. Germline V gene sequence: CDR1 DFQATT, CDR2 SNEGSKA (reference sequence). The CDR3 runs to 14 residues.

This clonotype was detected a few times. The junction does not match germline at one end; this may be a read error. V and J are TRBV20-1 and TRBJ2-7; TRBD1 or TRBD2 may be the D gene (5 bases each). The CDR3 has 14 residues. Germline loops: CDR1 DFQATT, CDR2 SNEGSKA (reference sequence). CDR3 bases: TGCAGTAGTCGAGAAAGGGGAGTAACCTACGGGCAGTACTTC. Residues: CSSRERGVTYGQYF.

The sample holds many counts of this clonotype. The chain carries TRBV12-3 or TRBV12-4 and TRBJ2-7; D remains unclear. V was cut by 1 base and J by 5 bases, with 15 bases left in between. The CDR3 extends over 15 amino acids. The CDR3 loop is CASSLVPQGYHEQYF. CDR3 nucleotide sequence: TGTGCCAGCAGTTTAGTCCCTCAAGGGTACCACGAGCAGTACTTC.